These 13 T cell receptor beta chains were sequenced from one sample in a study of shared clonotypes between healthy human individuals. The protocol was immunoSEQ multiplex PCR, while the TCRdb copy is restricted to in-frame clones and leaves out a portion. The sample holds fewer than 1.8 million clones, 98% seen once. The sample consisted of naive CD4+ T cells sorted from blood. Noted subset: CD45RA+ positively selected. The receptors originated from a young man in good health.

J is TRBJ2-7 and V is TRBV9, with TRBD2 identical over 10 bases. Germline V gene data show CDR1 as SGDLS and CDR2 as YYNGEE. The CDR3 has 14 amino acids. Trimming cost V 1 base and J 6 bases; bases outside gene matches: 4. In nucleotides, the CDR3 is TGTGCCAGCAGCGTAAGGAGCGGGAGGGCCGAGCAGTACTTC. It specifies CASSVRSGRAEQYF. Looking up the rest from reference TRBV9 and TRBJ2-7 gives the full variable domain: DSGVTQTPKHLITATGQRVTLRCSPRSGDLSVYWYQQSLDQGLQFLIQYYNGEERAKGNILERFSAQQFPDLHSELNLSSLELGDSALYFCASSVRSGRAEQYFGPGTRLTVT.

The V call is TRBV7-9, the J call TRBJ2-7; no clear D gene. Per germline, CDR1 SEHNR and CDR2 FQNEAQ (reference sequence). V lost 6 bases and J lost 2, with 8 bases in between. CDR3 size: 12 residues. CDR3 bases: TGTGCCAGCAGTTACGGTCCCTACGAGCAGTACTTC. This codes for CASSYGPYEQYF.

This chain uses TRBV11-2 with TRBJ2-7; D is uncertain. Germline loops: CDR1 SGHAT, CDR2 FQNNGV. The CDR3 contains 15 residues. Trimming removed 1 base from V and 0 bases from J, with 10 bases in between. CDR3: CASSLVVGASYEQYF. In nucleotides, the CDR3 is TGTGCCAGCAGCTTAGTGGTTGGCGCCTCCTACGAGCAGTACTTC. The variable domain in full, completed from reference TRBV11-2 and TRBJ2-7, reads EAGVAQSPRYKIIEKRQSVAFWCNPISGHATLYWYQQILGQGPKLLIQFQNNGVVDDSQLPKDRFSAERLKGVDSTLKIQPAKLEDSAVYLCASSLVVGASYEQYFGPGTRLTVT.

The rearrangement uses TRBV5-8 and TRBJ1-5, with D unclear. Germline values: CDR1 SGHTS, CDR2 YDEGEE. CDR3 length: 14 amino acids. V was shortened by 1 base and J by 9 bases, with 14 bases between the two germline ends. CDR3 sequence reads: CASSLSAGRWPQHF. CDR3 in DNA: TGTGCCAGCAGCTTGTCGGCTGGACGTTGGCCCCAGCATTTT.

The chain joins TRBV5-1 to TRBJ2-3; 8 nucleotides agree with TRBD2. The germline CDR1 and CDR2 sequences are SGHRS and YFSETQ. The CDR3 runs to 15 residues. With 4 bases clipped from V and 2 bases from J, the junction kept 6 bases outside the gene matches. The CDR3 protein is CASSQTGGPTDTQYF. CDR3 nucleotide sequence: TGCGCCAGCAGCCAAACGGGAGGGCCCACAGATACGCAGTATTTT. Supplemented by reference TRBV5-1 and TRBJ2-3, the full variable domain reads KAGVTQTPRYLIKTRGQQVTLSCSPISGHRSVSWYQQTPGQGLQFLFEYFSETQRNKGNFPGRFSGRQFSNSRSEMNVSTLELGDSALYLCASSQTGGPTDTQYFGPGTRLTVL.

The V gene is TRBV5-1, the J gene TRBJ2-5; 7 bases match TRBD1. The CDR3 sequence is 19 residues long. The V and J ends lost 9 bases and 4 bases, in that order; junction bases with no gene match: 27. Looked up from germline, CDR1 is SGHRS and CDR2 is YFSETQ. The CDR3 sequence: CANSPYGWHRQGLGETQYF. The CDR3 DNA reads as TGCGCCAACTCCCCCTACGGGTGGCATAGACAGGGCCTTGGAGAGACCCAGTACTTC.

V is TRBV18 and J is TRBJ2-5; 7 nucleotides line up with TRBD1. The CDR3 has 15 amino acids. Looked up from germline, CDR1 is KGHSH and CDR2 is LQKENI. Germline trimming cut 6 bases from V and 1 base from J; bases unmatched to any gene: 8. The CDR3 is CASSPKRDSQETQYF. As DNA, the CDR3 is TGTGCCAGCTCTCCTAAACGGGACAGCCAAGAGACCCAGTACTTC.

In DNA, the CDR3 is TGTGCCAGCAGCGAAAACAAGGACAGGTCATGGAAGACCCAGTACTTC. It yields the protein CASSENKDRSWKTQYF. The chain recombines TRBV9 with TRBJ2-5; 7 bases agree with TRBD1. The CDR3 extends over 16 amino acids. The junction had 14 bases not matched to a gene; V was cut back by 3 bases and J by 6 bases. Germline assignment: CDR1 SGDLS and CDR2 YYNGEE.

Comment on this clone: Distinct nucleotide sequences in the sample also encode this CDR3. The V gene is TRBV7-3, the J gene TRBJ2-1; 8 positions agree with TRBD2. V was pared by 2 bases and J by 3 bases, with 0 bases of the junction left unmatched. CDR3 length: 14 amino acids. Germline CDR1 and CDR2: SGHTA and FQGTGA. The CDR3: CASSLAGGYNEQFF. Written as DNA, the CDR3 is TGTGCCAGCAGCTTAGCGGGAGGCTACAATGAGCAGTTCTTC.

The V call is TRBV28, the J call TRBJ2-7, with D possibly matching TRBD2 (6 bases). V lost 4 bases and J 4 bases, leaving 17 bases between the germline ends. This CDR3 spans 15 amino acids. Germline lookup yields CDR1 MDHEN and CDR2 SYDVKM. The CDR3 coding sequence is TGTGCCAGCAGTTCCCCCGCGGAGGGTCTTTACGAGCAGTACTTC. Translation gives CASSSPAEGLYEQYF.

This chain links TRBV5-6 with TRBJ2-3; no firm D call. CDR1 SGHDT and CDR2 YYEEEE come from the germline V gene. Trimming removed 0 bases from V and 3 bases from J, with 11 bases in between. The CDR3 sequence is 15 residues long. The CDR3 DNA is TGTGCCAGCAGCTTGGGTCAGTCCCAAACAGATACGCAGTATTTT. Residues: CASSLGQSQTDTQYF.

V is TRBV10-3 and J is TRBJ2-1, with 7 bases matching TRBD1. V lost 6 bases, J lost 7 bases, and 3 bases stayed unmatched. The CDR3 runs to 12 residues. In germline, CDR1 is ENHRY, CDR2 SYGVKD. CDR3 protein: CAIRSQGNEQFF. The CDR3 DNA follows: TGTGCCATCAGATCACAGGGGAATGAGCAGTTCTTC.

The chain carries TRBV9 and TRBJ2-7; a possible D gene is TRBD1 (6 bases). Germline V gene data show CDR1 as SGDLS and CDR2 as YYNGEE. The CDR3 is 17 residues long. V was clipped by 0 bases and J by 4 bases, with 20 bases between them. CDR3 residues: CASSVGLGQGYNYEQYF. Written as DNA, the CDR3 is TGTGCCAGCAGCGTAGGGCTAGGGCAGGGGTATAATTACGAGCAGTACTTC.